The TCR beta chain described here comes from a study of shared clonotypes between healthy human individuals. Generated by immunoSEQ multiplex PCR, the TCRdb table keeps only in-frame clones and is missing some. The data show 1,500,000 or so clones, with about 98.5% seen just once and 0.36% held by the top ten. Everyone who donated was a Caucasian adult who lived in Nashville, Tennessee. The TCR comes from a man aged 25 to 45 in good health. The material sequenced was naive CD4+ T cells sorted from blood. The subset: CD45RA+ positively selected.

The DNA of the CDR3 is TGTGCCTGGAGGAAGCCGGGGCCCTCCTACGAGCAGTACTTC. Translating it yields CAWRKPGPSYEQYF. The chain carries TRBV30 and TRBJ2-7, with D perhaps given as TRBD1 or TRBD2 (5 bases each). The CDR3 runs to 14 residues. Between the trimmed V and J ends, which lost 3 bases and 0 bases, there was a span of 12 bases. Germline CDR1 GTSNPN, CDR2 SVGIG (reference sequence).